What follows describes a single T cell receptor beta chain. Antigen unknown. The record originates from a study of cytomegalovirus exposure and HLA in healthy donors. Study context: It was reported in a later analysis that the same platform had been used for the approximately 110 validation repertoires as for the roughly 670 first-cohort repertoires.

Germline assignment: CDR1 KGHSH and CDR2 LQKENI. There are 12 residues in the CDR3. The junction had 4 bases not matched to a gene; V was cut back by 3 bases and J by 14 bases. Study-level findings and limits: Subsequent analysis of the approximately 110 validation repertoires found a tendency for first-cohort TCR clusters to co-occur.

Assay used: immunoSEQ multiplex PCR; TCRdb lists only in-frame clones, some missing. In the table there are 90,000 to 150,000 clones, approximately 85% of which are singletons. The material sequenced was PBMCs. This clonotype was obtained from a man aged 18 to 29 in good health and CMV-seronegative. The V gene is TRBV18, the J gene TRBJ1-3; 10 nucleotides agree with TRBD1. The CDR3 nucleotides read TGTGCCAGCTCACCGACCGGGACAGGGGTATATTTT. Amino acid sequence: CASSPTGTGVYF.